Below, 8 T cell receptor beta chains from the same sample are listed, as sequenced in a study of T cell repertoires in cytomegalovirus infection. Their specific antigens are unknown. TCRdb used MiXCR to reprocess the reads, holding one entry per CDR3 protein. The table shows approximately 910,000 distinct CDR3 sequences, with more than 25% occurring only once. The sequencing here drew on cultured CD8+ T cells from PBMCs, taken from culture after CMV antigen stimulation. These receptors originate from a human donor in good health (CMV status not recorded). Some clones in this sample may be carry-over from other donors' samples.

This clonotype was observed a handful of times. The chain uses TRBV12-5 and TRBJ1-5, with D possibly matching TRBD1 (6 bases). V was shortened by 8 bases and J by 2 bases, with 10 bases between the two germline ends. CDR3 length: 13 amino acids. The V gene's germline CDR1 is LGHNT and CDR2 FRNRAP. CDR3 in DNA: TGTGCTAGTCACGCAGGGGGCAATCAGCCCCAGCATTTT. Its protein product is CASHAGGNQPQHF.

There are a few counts of this clonotype. The chain has TRBV7-9 and TRBJ2-1, with D uncertain. This CDR3 region has 13 residues. Between the trimmed V and J ends, which lost 0 bases and 8 bases, there was a span of 8 bases. CDR1 and CDR2 (germline): SEHNR, FQNEAQ (reference sequence). CDR3 nucleotides: TGTGCCAGCAGCTTAGCGTTCCGGGATGAGCAGTTCTTC. Residues: CASSLAFRDEQFF.

This clonotype was detected only a few times. V usage is TRBV7-6 and J usage is TRBJ2-3; D gene unclear. The CDR3 is 17 amino acids. Per germline, CDR1 SGHVS and CDR2 FNYEAQ. V lost 3 bases, J lost 1 base, and 17 bases lay in between. The CDR3 loop reads CASSFVRRPPGTDTQYF. The CDR3 DNA sequence: TGTGCCAGCAGCTTTGTTCGACGGCCTCCCGGCACAGATACGCAGTATTTT.

V and J are TRBV4-3 and TRBJ2-1; TRBD1 might be the D (5 bases). Germline lookup yields CDR1 LGHNA and CDR2 YSLEER. The V end lost 6 bases, the J end lost 6 bases, and 18 bases lay between the germline ends. CDR3 length: 15 amino acids. CDR3 region: CASSQDTILTNEQFF. The CDR3 nucleotides are TGCGCCAGCAGTCAGGACACCATCCTTACCAATGAGCAGTTCTTC.

The sample holds a few counts of this clonotype. The chain combines TRBV7-2 with TRBJ2-3, with D possibly TRBD2 on 5 matching bases. Trimming removed 2 bases at V and 0 bases at J, with 9 bases between. The CDR3 contains 15 residues. The germline CDR1 and CDR2 sequences are SGHTA and FQGNSA. DNA for the CDR3: TGTGCCAGCAGCTTAAGGACTTCTAGCACAGATACGCAGTATTTT. It encodes CASSLRTSSTDTQYF.

V usage is TRBV7-2 and J usage is TRBJ2-2, with TRBD2 matching over 11 bases. The CDR3 is made up of 17 amino acids. After removal of 5 bases from V and 3 bases from J, the junction contained 8 bases not matched to a gene. Germline CDR1 and CDR2: SGHTA and FQGNSA. In nucleotides, the CDR3 is TGTGCCAGCAGCCCGGAACTAGCGGGGGTTGACACCGGGGAGCTGTTTTTT. Its translation: CASSPELAGVDTGELFF.

This clonotype occurred a few times. V gene TRBV19 combines with J gene TRBJ1-5; tentative D call: TRBD1 (5 bases). CDR1 and CDR2 from the germline V gene are LNHDA and SQIVND (reference sequence). This CDR3 has 15 amino acids. V was cut by 7 bases and J by 0 bases, with 13 bases left in between. The CDR3 DNA sequence: TGTGCCAGTATCAATGAAGGGGTTAGCAATCAGCCCCAGCATTTT. It translates to CASINEGVSNQPQHF.

V is TRBV19 and J is TRBJ2-1, with 9 positions matching TRBD2. CDR3 length: 18 residues. The V segment lost 2 bases and the J segment 5 bases; nucleotides outside the gene matches: 13. Germline loops: CDR1 LNHDA, CDR2 SQIVND (reference sequence). The CDR3 nucleotides are TGTGCCAGTAGTATACCCCCTCGGCGGCGGGGGGGCCACAATGAGCAGTTCTTC. Amino acid sequence: CASSIPPRRRGGHNEQFF.